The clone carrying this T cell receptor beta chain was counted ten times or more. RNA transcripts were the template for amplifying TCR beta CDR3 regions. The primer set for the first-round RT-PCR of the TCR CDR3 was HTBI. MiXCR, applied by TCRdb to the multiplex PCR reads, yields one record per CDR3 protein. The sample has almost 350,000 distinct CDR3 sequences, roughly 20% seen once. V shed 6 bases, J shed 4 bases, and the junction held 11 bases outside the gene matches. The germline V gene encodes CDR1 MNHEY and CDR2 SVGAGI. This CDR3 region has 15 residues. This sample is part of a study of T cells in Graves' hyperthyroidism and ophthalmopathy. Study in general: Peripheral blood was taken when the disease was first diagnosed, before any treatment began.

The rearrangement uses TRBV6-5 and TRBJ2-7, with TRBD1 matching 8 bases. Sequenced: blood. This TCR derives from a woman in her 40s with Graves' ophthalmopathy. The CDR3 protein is CASSPGQGAEYEQYF. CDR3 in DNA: TGTGCCAGCAGCCCCGGCCAGGGGGCTGAATACGAGCAGTACTTC.